This is a list of T cell receptor beta chains from one sample in a study of response to subunit inactivated influenza vaccine. One entry per CDR3 protein, called by TCRdb with MiXCR from the RT-PCR reads. The sample gives approximately 700,000 distinct CDR3 sequences, around 14% of which show up once; around 10% is in the top ten. The specimen was PBMCs from blood, collected 12 days after vaccination. All receptors derive from a man between 50 and 59 years old who received an inactivated influenza vaccine. The CDR3 runs from the conserved cysteine through the conserved F or W. D genes are given only for firm matches. Size values are once, few and many counts, or a class for expanded clones, and some rows have none.

CDR3 protein | CDR3 DNA | J gene | D gene | clone size | V gene | CDR3 length
CASSVGAEAFF | TGTGCCAGCAGCGTGGGGGCTGAAGCTTTCTTT | TRBJ1-1 | . | . | TRBV6-2/TRBV6-3 | 11
CSARSGRGSYEQYF | TGCAGTGCTCGGAGCGGGAGGGGGTCCTACGAGCAGTACTTC | TRBJ2-7 | TRBD2 | few | TRBV20-1 | 14
CASSPIGGRYEQYF | TGTGCCAGCAGCCCCATCGGGGGCAGGTACGAGCAGTACTTC | TRBJ2-7 | . | few | TRBV3-1 | 14
CAISGTGEGQPQHF | TGTGCCATCAGTGGTACAGGGGAGGGCCAGCCCCAGCATTTT | TRBJ1-5 | TRBD1 | many | TRBV10-3 | 14
CASSPGSGTGNTGELFF | TGTGCCAGCAGCCCTGGGTCTGGGACAGGGAACACCGGGGAGCTGTTTTTT | TRBJ2-2 | TRBD1 | few | TRBV12-3/TRBV12-4 | 17
CASSQGRTDGYGYTF | TGCGCCAGCAGCCAAGGCCGGACTGACGGCTATGGCTACACCTTC | TRBJ1-2 | . | . | TRBV4-3 | 15
CASSFVQGFTGELFF | TGTGCCAGCAGCTTTGTACAGGGGTTCACCGGGGAGCTGTTTTTT | TRBJ2-2 | TRBD1 | few | TRBV7-2 | 15
CAWSHDRGLTEAFF | TGTGCCTGGAGTCACGACAGGGGGCTGACTGAAGCTTTCTTT | TRBJ1-1 | TRBD1 | . | TRBV30 | 14
CASSETGLAGSYNEQFF | TGTGCCAGCAGTGAAACAGGACTAGCGGGAAGCTACAATGAGCAGTTCTTC | TRBJ2-1 | TRBD2 | . | TRBV6-1 | 17
CASSSLGGLHF | TGTGCCAGCAGCTCGCTTGGGGGTTTACACTTC | TRBJ2-4 | . | . | TRBV12-3/TRBV12-4 | 11
CASSHLSLNEQFF | TGCGCCAGCAGCCATCTCTCCCTAAATGAGCAGTTCTTC | TRBJ2-1 | . | . | TRBV4-3 | 13
CASSKTAGYYEQYF | TGCGCCAGCTCGAAGACAGCGGGTTACTACGAGCAGTACTTC | TRBJ2-7 | . | . | TRBV5-1 | 14
CASKVNVGMGETQYF | TGTGCCAGCAAAGTGAACGTGGGGATGGGTGAGACCCAGTACTTC | TRBJ2-5 | . | . | TRBV2 | 15
CASSPGTGIKNTEAFF | TGTGCCAGCAGCCCCGGGACAGGGATCAAGAACACTGAAGCTTTCTTT | TRBJ1-1 | TRBD1 | . | TRBV4-2 | 16
CSVEGGRGQAGANVLTF | TGCAGCGTGGAGGGGGGCAGGGGGCAAGCTGGGGCCAACGTCCTGACTTTC | TRBJ2-6 | TRBD1 | few | TRBV29-1 | 17
CASSQGRLTPSTDTQYF | TGTGCCAGCAGCCAAGGAAGACTAACACCTAGCACAGATACGCAGTATTTT | TRBJ2-3 | . | . | TRBV3-1 | 17
CASSPNQGDTQYF | TGTGCCAGCTCACCAAATCAAGGAGATACGCAGTATTTT | TRBJ2-3 | . | . | TRBV18 | 13
CSARTGFGANVLTF | TGCAGTGCCCGGACAGGGTTCGGGGCCAACGTCCTGACTTTC | TRBJ2-6 | TRBD1 | . | TRBV20-1 | 14
CASSQGGWGSSGANVLTF | TGTGCCAGCAGCCAAGGCGGTTGGGGGAGCTCTGGGGCCAACGTCCTGACTTTC | TRBJ2-6 | . | . | TRBV11-2 | 18
CASSLMGAGELFF | TGTGCCAGCAGTTTAATGGGGGCCGGGGAGCTGTTTTTT | TRBJ2-2 | . | many | TRBV12-3/TRBV12-4 | 13
CASSLWSGEPQETQYF | TGTGCCAGCAGCTTATGGAGCGGGGAACCTCAAGAGACCCAGTACTTC | TRBJ2-5 | TRBD2 | few | TRBV7-8 | 16
CASSLGFDEQETQYF | TGCGCCAGCAGCTTGGGTTTTGACGAACAAGAGACCCAGTACTTC | TRBJ2-5 | . | . | TRBV5-1 | 15
CASSEEWGYTGELFF | TGTGCCAGCAGTGAAGAATGGGGTTACACCGGGGAGCTGTTTTTT | TRBJ2-2 | . | . | TRBV25-1 | 15
CASSLSTGMNQPQHF | TGTGCCAGCAGCCTTTCGACAGGGATGAATCAGCCCCAGCATTTT | TRBJ1-5 | TRBD1 | . | TRBV5-5 | 15
CASSLLAGAANTGELFF | TGTGCCAGCAGTCTACTAGCGGGGGCCGCGAACACCGGGGAGCTGTTTTTT | TRBJ2-2 | TRBD2 | few | TRBV2 | 17
CASSLSGGMNTEAFF | TGTGCCAGCAGCCTGAGTGGGGGGATGAACACTGAAGCTTTCTTT | TRBJ1-1 | . | many | TRBV7-2 | 15
CASSPPQNTGELFF | TGTGCCAGCTCACCACCTCAGAACACCGGGGAGCTGTTTTTT | TRBJ2-2 | . | once | TRBV18 | 14
CASSLNTRTSEQYF | TGCGCCAGCAGCTTAAACACGAGGACGAGCGAGCAGTACTTC | TRBJ2-7 | . | many | TRBV5-1 | 14
CASSAETSYEQYF | TGTGCCAGCAGTGCTGAGACAAGCTACGAGCAGTACTTC | TRBJ2-7 | . | many | TRBV25-1 | 13
CSAKFGTANQPQHF | TGCAGTGCTAAATTCGGGACAGCCAATCAGCCCCAGCATTTT | TRBJ1-5 | TRBD1 | . | TRBV20-1 | 14
CSARRIRGNTEAFF | TGCAGTGCTAGACGGATAAGGGGGAACACTGAAGCTTTCTTT | TRBJ1-1 | . | . | TRBV20-1 | 14
CALSLWVQGVTPGRDTQYF | TGTGCCCTCAGTTTATGGGTTCAGGGGGTAACTCCAGGAAGGGATACGCAGTATTTT | TRBJ2-3 | TRBD1 | . | TRBV12-3/TRBV12-4 | 19
CASSPGTGQGYKNIQYF | TGCGCCAGCAGCCCAGGAACCGGACAGGGGTACAAAAACATTCAGTACTTC | TRBJ2-4 | TRBD1 | few | TRBV4-1 | 17
CAITKAGDSNEQFF | TGTGCCATCACCAAAGCGGGAGACTCGAATGAGCAGTTCTTC | TRBJ2-1 | TRBD2 | many | TRBV10-3 | 14
CASSGYDPSEAFF | TGTGCCAGTTCCGGTTATGACCCTTCTGAAGCTTTCTTT | TRBJ1-1 | . | . | TRBV19 | 13
CASSQDTFGRNTEAFF | TGCGCCAGCAGCCAAGATACTTTTGGGAGGAACACTGAAGCTTTCTTT | TRBJ1-1 | . | . | TRBV4-3 | 16
CASSVGWDPSNSPLHF | TGTGCCAGCAGCGTAGGGTGGGACCCTTCCAATTCACCCCTCCACTTT | TRBJ1-6 | . | many | TRBV9 | 16
CSVPTQGAGGYTF | TGCAGCGTCCCCACCCAGGGGGCAGGTGGCTACACCTTC | TRBJ1-2 | TRBD1 | . | TRBV29-1 | 13
CASSQPLHPQQYF | TGTGCCAGCAGCCAGCCCCTACATCCCCAGCAGTACTTC | TRBJ2-7 | . | few | TRBV7-2 | 13
CASSLGGTNYEQYF | TGTGCCAGCAGTCTGGGCGGCACTAACTACGAGCAGTACTTC | TRBJ2-7 | . | few | TRBV6-1 | 14
CASSIGGGTYEQYF | TGTGCCAGCAGCATCGGCGGGGGGACCTACGAGCAGTACTTC | TRBJ2-7 | TRBD2 | . | TRBV3-1 | 14
CASSFPRGLNTGELFF | TGTGCCAGCAGCTTCCCACGGGGCCTTAACACCGGGGAGCTGTTTTTT | TRBJ2-2 | . | few | TRBV12-3/TRBV12-4 | 16
CSVPSSGLPTDTQYF | TGCAGCGTTCCCTCTTCTGGGTTACCCACAGATACGCAGTATTTT | TRBJ2-3 | . | . | TRBV29-1 | 15
CSARDRSVLHEQYF | TGCAGTGCTAGAGATAGGAGCGTTCTCCACGAGCAGTACTTC | TRBJ2-7 | . | few | TRBV20-1 | 14
CASSASSYNQPQHF | TGTGCCAGCAGTGCCTCCAGTTACAATCAGCCCCAGCATTTT | TRBJ1-5 | . | few | TRBV6-1 | 14